The next 28 T cell receptor beta chains were all read from a single sample in a study of T cell repertoires in cytomegalovirus infection. These TCRs are of unknown antigen specificity. TCRdb ran MiXCR on the reads and lists one entry per CDR3 protein. Among hundreds of thousands of distinct CDR3 sequences listed, approximately 42% were seen once. This specimen consisted of cultured PBMCs, obtained from culture after CMV antigen stimulation. Every receptor here comes from a human donor in good health (CMV status not recorded). Some clones in this sample may be carry-over from other donors' samples.

This clonotype was counted only a few times. The J gene is TRBJ2-5, the V gene TRBV12-3 or TRBV12-4; D might be TRBD2 (5 bases). This CDR3 has 14 amino acids. V dropped 3 bases and J dropped 5 bases, with 13 bases sitting between them. Here the CDR3 reads CASSFRAGRETQYF. CDR3 bases: TGTGCCAGCAGTTTTCGGGCGGGCCGGGAGACCCAGTACTTC.

This clonotype was seen a few times. The chain uses TRBV7-2 and TRBJ1-4; no firm D call. V lost 2 bases, J lost 11 bases, and 15 bases lay in between. The CDR3 loop spans 14 amino acids. Germline CDR1 SGHTA, CDR2 FQGNSA. CDR3 residues: CASSLTSKTGKLFF. Written as DNA, the CDR3 is TGTGCCAGCAGCTTAACTAGCAAGACGGGGAAACTGTTTTTT. Variable domain in full (rest from reference TRBV7-2 and TRBJ1-4): GAGVSQSPSNKVTEKGKDVELRCDPISGHTALYWYRQSLGQGLEFLIYFQGNSAPDKSGLPSDRFSAERTGGSVSTLTIQRTQQEDSAVYLCASSLTSKTGKLFFGSGTQLSVL.

This clonotype was seen repeatedly, ten times or more. The chain links TRBV7-2 to TRBJ1-1; unclear D gene. Germline V gene sequence: CDR1 SGHTA, CDR2 FQGNSA. CDR3 length: 13 residues. Trimming removed 0 bases at V and 7 bases at J, with 9 bases between. This CDR3 reads CASSLAGRFEAFF. The CDR3 region has the DNA TGTGCCAGCAGCTTAGCCGGACGGTTTGAAGCTTTCTTT.

The rearrangement joins TRBV10-3 to TRBJ1-5; D is possibly TRBD1 (5 bases). The germline gives CDR1 ENHRY, CDR2 SYGVKD. V was shortened by 6 bases and J by 6 bases, with 21 bases between the two germline ends. This CDR3 has 16 residues. The CDR3, as DNA: TGTGCCATCAGCCGATCCAGGGTCGGGGGAGGTCAGCCCCAGCATTTT. It specifies CAISRSRVGGGQPQHF.

J is TRBJ2-7 and V is TRBV10-3; tentatively, D is TRBD1 or TRBD2 (6 bases each). Germline assignment: CDR1 ENHRY and CDR2 SYGVKD. V gave up 0 bases and J gave up 5 bases, with 11 bases separating them. This CDR3 has 14 residues. CDR3 sequence: CAISESGGRNEQYF. In DNA form, the CDR3 reads TGTGCCATCAGTGAGTCCGGGGGCCGGAACGAGCAGTACTTC.

This clonotype was seen ten or more times. The chain has TRBV7-2 and TRBJ2-1; D remains unclear. There are 15 residues in the CDR3. V was trimmed by 0 bases and J by 0 bases, leaving 6 bases between them. Germline lookup yields CDR1 SGHTA and CDR2 FQGNSA. CDR3 region: CASSLAVSSYNEQFF. The CDR3 coding sequence is TGTGCCAGCAGCTTAGCCGTTAGCTCCTACAATGAGCAGTTCTTC.

The CDR3 sequence: CASSTWGRSNQPQHF. CDR3 bases: TGTGCCAGCAGCACGTGGGGCAGAAGCAATCAGCCCCAGCATTTT. V is TRBV5-6 and J is TRBJ1-5; TRBD1 is a possible D gene (5 bases). The V end was cut by 4 bases, the J end by 1 base, with 12 bases between. The CDR3 extends over 15 amino acids. In germline, CDR1 is SGHDT, CDR2 YYEEEE. Supplemented by reference TRBV5-6 and TRBJ1-5, the full variable domain reads DAGVTQSPTHLIKTRGQQVTLRCSPKSGHDTVSWYQQALGQGPQFIFQYYEEEERQRGNFPDRFSGHQFPNYSSELNVNALLLGDSALYLCASSTWGRSNQPQHFGDGTRLSIL.

This chain uses TRBV20-1 with TRBJ2-1; no reliable D call. The CDR3 is 13 residues long. Trimming removed 0 bases from V and 7 bases from J, with 10 bases in between. Germline CDR1 DFQATT, CDR2 SNEGSKA (reference sequence). The CDR3 DNA reads as TGCAGTGCTAGAGATATGTTGGAAAATGAGCAGTTCTTC. Translation gives CSARDMLENEQFF.

The chain recombines TRBV20-1 with TRBJ1-2; D is unclear. There are 11 residues in the CDR3. V lost 5 bases and J 5 bases, leaving 9 bases between the germline ends. Germline CDR1 reads DFQATT; CDR2 reads SNEGSKA (reference sequence). DNA for the CDR3: TGCAGTGCTTATCCGGGATATGGCTACACCTTC. Its protein product is CSAYPGYGYTF.

With regard to this clonotype: The germline gene is not matched at one end of the junction; a read error may be the cause. The chain links TRBV4-1 to TRBJ1-5, with D tentatively TRBD1 (6 bases). The CDR3 is 15 residues long. Looked up from germline, CDR1 is MGHRA and CDR2 is YSYEKL. Written as DNA, the CDR3 is TGTGCCAGCAGCCAAGAGGGGGGGGGCTACCAGCCCCAGCATTTT. Protein sequence: CASSQEGGGYQPQHF.

This clonotype turned up a few times. This sequence joins TRBV20-1 and TRBJ2-7; 13 bases agree with TRBD2. The CDR3 is 17 residues long. Germline CDR1 DFQATT, CDR2 SNEGSKA (reference sequence). V gave up 3 bases and J gave up 5 bases; unmatched junction bases: 13. The CDR3, as DNA: TGCAGTGCTAGTTCTGTTGGACTAGCGGGAGAAGATGACGAGCAGTACTTC. Translating it yields CSASSVGLAGEDDEQYF.

The rearrangement joins TRBV6-1 to TRBJ2-5, with TRBD2 as a possible D gene (6 bases). In germline, CDR1 is MNHNS, CDR2 SASEGT. The V end lost 5 bases, the J end lost 1 base, and 17 bases lay between the germline ends. The CDR3 length is 16 residues. In DNA, the CDR3 is TGTGCCAGCAGTCCCGGCGTGCGGGGAACCCAAGAGACCCAGTACTTC. Amino acid sequence: CASSPGVRGTQETQYF.

This chain joins TRBV2 and TRBJ1-2; D is possibly TRBD1 (5 bases). Germline loops: CDR1 SNHLY, CDR2 FYNNEI. CDR3 length: 13 amino acids. Between the trimmed V and J ends, which lost 3 bases and 7 bases, there was a span of 12 bases. The CDR3 region is CASSELRGGGYTF. The CDR3 DNA reads TGTGCCAGCAGTGAGCTGAGGGGAGGTGGCTACACCTTC.

The chain employs TRBV29-1 and TRBJ1-2; TRBD1 is a possible D gene (5 bases). Germline CDR1 reads SQVTM; CDR2 reads ANQGSEA. The CDR3 contains 14 residues. The ends were cut back, 6 bases at V and 8 bases at J, with 22 bases in the middle. CDR3 in DNA: TGCAGCGTGGCGTCGGTTCGTGGGGCGGGAGGCTACACCTTC. It specifies CSVASVRGAGGYTF. The variable domain in full, with the rest retrieved from reference TRBV29-1 and TRBJ1-2, is SAVISQKPSRDICQRGTSLTIQCQVDSQVTMMFWYRQQPGQSLTLIATANQGSEATYESGFVIDKFPISRPNLTFSTLTVSNMSPEDSSIYLCSVASVRGAGGYTFGSGTRLTVV.

V gene TRBV4-1 combines with J gene TRBJ1-4; D ambiguous. The CDR3 is 15 residues long. The V end was cut by 0 bases, the J end by 5 bases, with 10 bases between. Germline assignment: CDR1 MGHRA and CDR2 YSYEKL. In DNA, the CDR3 is TGCGCCAGCAGCCAAGATCAGGTTACCAATGAAAAACTGTTTTTT. Its translation is CASSQDQVTNEKLFF.

This clonotype was picked up one time. This likely comes from a read error, as the CDR3 has no conserved phenylalanine or tryptophan at its end. The chain has TRBV20-1 and TRBJ1-1; no firm D call. The CDR3 runs to 11 residues. From germline, CDR1 is DFQATT and CDR2 SNEGSKA (reference sequence). The V end was cut by 3 bases, the J end by 7 bases, with 9 bases between. CDR3 in amino acids: CSASKRREAFL. The DNA for the CDR3 is TGCAGTGCTAGTAAGAGACGTGAAGCTTTCCTT.

This chain uses TRBV5-6 with TRBJ1-3, with 7 bases lining up with TRBD1. This CDR3 has 17 residues. Trimming removed 2 bases from V and 2 bases from J; junction bases left unmatched: 10. Germline assignment: CDR1 SGHDT and CDR2 YYEEEE. Here the CDR3 DNA reads TGTGCCAGCAGCTTACAGGTCAGGGGGAGAGCTGGAAACACCATATATTTT. This codes for CASSLQVRGRAGNTIYF.

The J gene is TRBJ2-1, the V gene TRBV7-6; maybe TRBD1 (5 bases). Trimming removed 1 base at V and 6 bases at J, with 16 bases between. The V gene's germline CDR1 is SGHVS and CDR2 FNYEAQ. This CDR3 has 16 residues. CDR3 nucleotide sequence: TGTGCCAGCAGCTTAGGGGAAGTTGACAGATCCAATGAGCAGTTCTTC. Translated: CASSLGEVDRSNEQFF. Full variable domain (missing parts from reference TRBV7-6 and TRBJ2-1): GAGVSQSPRYKVTKRGQDVALRCDPISGHVSLYWYRQALGQGPEFLTYFNYEAQQDKSGLPNDRFSAERPEGSISTLTIQRTEQRDSAMYRCASSLGEVDRSNEQFFGPGTRLTVL.

The V gene is TRBV27, the J gene TRBJ1-6, with D perhaps matching TRBD1 (5 bases). Germline V lookup: CDR1 MNHEY, CDR2 SMNVEV (reference sequence). The V end lost 6 bases, the J end lost 9 bases, and 15 bases lay between the germline ends. This CDR3 spans 14 amino acids. This CDR3 reads CASRVQGTGSPLHF. In DNA form, the CDR3 reads TGTGCCAGCAGGGTTCAGGGAACGGGTTCACCCCTCCACTTT.

This clonotype has a handful of counts. The chain carries TRBV7-2 and TRBJ2-7; 7 bases line up with TRBD2. Trimming at V came to 5 bases and at J to 4 bases, leaving 14 bases not matched to a gene. The CDR3 consists of 16 residues. From germline, CDR1 is SGHTA and CDR2 FQGNSA. The CDR3 reads CASSRRGGSRVYEQYF. The CDR3 coding sequence is TGTGCCAGCAGCCGACGGGGAGGGTCGAGGGTTTACGAGCAGTACTTC.

This clonotype appeared a few times. CDR3 bases: TGTGCCAGCCGCCCTGGTGGGGGCACCGGGGAGCTGTTTTTT. It encodes CASRPGGGTGELFF. The V call is TRBV6-2 or TRBV6-3, the J call TRBJ2-2; D is tentatively TRBD1 or TRBD2 (5 bases each). V dropped 8 bases and J dropped 4 bases, with 14 bases sitting between them. This CDR3 contains 14 residues. Per the germline V gene, CDR1 is MNHEY and CDR2 is SVGEGT.

CDR3 sequence reads: CASSLEYSPLHF. CDR3 in DNA: TGTGCCAGCAGCTTAGAGTATTCACCCCTCCACTTT. V is TRBV11-2 and J is TRBJ1-6; D remains unclear. The V and J ends lost 0 bases and 8 bases respectively, with 2 bases between them. Germline CDR1 is SGHAT and CDR2 is FQNNGV. The CDR3 consists of 12 residues.

This sequence joins TRBV9 and TRBJ2-1; the match to TRBD2 covers 9 bases. The CDR3 consists of 16 residues. From germline, CDR1 is SGDLS and CDR2 YYNGEE. The ends lost 2 bases at V and 10 bases at J; junction bases unmatched: 13. CDR3 coding DNA: TGTGCCAGCAGCGTCCGAACTAGCGGGCCCCGGGGGGAGCAGTTCTTC. It encodes CASSVRTSGPRGEQFF.

The rearrangement links TRBV12-3 or TRBV12-4 to TRBJ2-3; 7 bases agree with TRBD1. This CDR3 region has 14 residues. J gave up 1 base and V 7 bases, and 5 bases lay outside the gene matches. As DNA, the CDR3 is TGTGCCAGCACCAGACAGGGCGGCACAGATACGCAGTATTTT. Its translation: CASTRQGGTDTQYF.

This clonotype turned up a few times. V usage is TRBV2 and J usage is TRBJ2-7, with 8 bases matching TRBD1. This CDR3 comprises 15 residues. Germline V gives CDR1 SNHLY, CDR2 FYNNEI. After removal of 8 bases from V and 2 bases from J, the junction contained 11 bases not matched to a gene. The CDR3 DNA reads TGTGCCAGCCACTTGGACAGGGTGGGAGCCTACGAGCAGTACTTC. Its translation: CASHLDRVGAYEQYF.

The chain recombines TRBV10-3 with TRBJ2-1, with D unclear. Germline lookup yields CDR1 ENHRY and CDR2 SYGVKD. The CDR3 covers 12 residues. V gave up 2 bases and J gave up 7 bases, with 6 bases separating them. This CDR3 is CAISELRNEQFF. DNA for the CDR3: TGTGCCATCAGTGAGCTTCGGAATGAGCAGTTCTTC.

This clonotype has more than one count but fewer than ten. This sequence joins TRBV7-2 and TRBJ2-1, with TRBD2 identical over 11 bases. The V and J ends lost 4 bases and 5 bases, in that order; junction bases with no gene match: 4. Germline V gene lookup returns CDR1 SGHTA and CDR2 FQGNSA. The CDR3 spans 15 residues. CDR3 in amino acids: CASSSTSGGDNEQFF. The CDR3 coding sequence is TGTGCCAGCAGCTCAACTAGCGGGGGAGACAATGAGCAGTTCTTC.

In this sample, this clonotype turned up a few times. The chain employs TRBV29-1 and TRBJ1-1, with D maybe TRBD1 (5 bases). Trimming left V 0 bases short and J 0 bases short, with 14 bases between. The V gene's germline CDR1 is SQVTM and CDR2 ANQGSEA. The length of the CDR3 is 16 residues. CDR3 in DNA: TGCAGCGTTGAAGATAGGGGCGGACATCTGAACACTGAAGCTTTCTTT. As protein: CSVEDRGGHLNTEAFF.